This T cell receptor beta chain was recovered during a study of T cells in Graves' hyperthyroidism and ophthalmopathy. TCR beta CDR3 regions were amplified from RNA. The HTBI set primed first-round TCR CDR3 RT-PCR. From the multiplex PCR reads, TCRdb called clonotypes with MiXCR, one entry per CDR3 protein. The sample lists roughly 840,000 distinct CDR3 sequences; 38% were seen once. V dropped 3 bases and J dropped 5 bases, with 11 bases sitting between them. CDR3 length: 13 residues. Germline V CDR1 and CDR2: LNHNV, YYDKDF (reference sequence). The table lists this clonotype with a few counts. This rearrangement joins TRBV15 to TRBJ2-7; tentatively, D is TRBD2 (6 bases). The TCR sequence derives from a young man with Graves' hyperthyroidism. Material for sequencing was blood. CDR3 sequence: CATSRDWGDEQYF. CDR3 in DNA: TGTGCCACCAGCAGGGATTGGGGGGACGAGCAGTACTTC.